This TCR beta chain was captured in a study of STAT5B mutations in CD4+ large granular lymphocyte leukemia. In the study's own analysis: Lowest detectable productive clonotype frequency was 2.59 x 10-5. The protocol was immunoSEQ multiplex PCR, while the TCRdb copy is restricted to in-frame clones and leaves out a portion. V and J calls and clone size come straight from that table; D and trimming were deduced from the DNA. The sample lists roughly 25,000 clones, 74% occurring once. CDR1 and CDR2 (germline): SEHNR, FQNEAQ (reference sequence). V was trimmed by 6 bases and J by 1 base, leaving 10 bases between them. The CDR3 has 13 amino acids.

The material sequenced was CD4+ T cells from blood buffy coats. The V gene is TRBV7-9, the J gene TRBJ2-7, with D hard to call. The TCR comes from a human donor in good health. The CDR3 DNA reads as TGTGCCAGCAGTTCCAGGAATTCCTACGAGCAGTACTTC. Translated, it gives CASSSRNSYEQYF.